Shown below are 20 T cell receptor beta chains from a single sample sequenced in a study of OX40 agonist ivuxolimab in advanced cancers. Assay: immunoSEQ multiplex PCR; the TCRdb copy retains only in-frame clones and omits some. This repertoire shows more than 55,000 clones, about nine tenths found once; its top ten account for approximately 1.2%. Sequencing was performed on CD4+ or CD8+ T cells sorted from blood, taken in a trial of the OX40 agonist ivuxolimab. The receptors derive from an adult with an advanced solid tumor such as melanoma, head and neck, liver or kidney cancer.

The chain joins TRBV6-6 to TRBJ2-1; D is possibly TRBD1 (6 bases). Deletions cut 1 base from V and 3 bases from J, with 10 bases between. This CDR3 is built from 15 residues. Germline V gene lookup returns CDR1 MNHNY and CDR2 SVGAGI (reference sequence). The CDR3 region has the DNA TGTGCCAGCAGTTACTTCACAGGGTTCTACAATGAGCAGTTCTTC. Residues: CASSYFTGFYNEQFF.

This clone was seen a single time. The rearrangement uses TRBV27 and TRBJ2-1, with D maybe TRBD2 (5 bases). Germline loops: CDR1 MNHEY, CDR2 SMNVEV (reference sequence). Trimming stripped 0 bases from V and 5 bases from J, with 8 bases between. The CDR3 loop spans 14 amino acids. CDR3 loop: CASSLSRVNNEQFF. CDR3 DNA sequence: TGTGCCAGCAGTTTATCGAGGGTCAACAATGAGCAGTTCTTC.

In nucleotides, the CDR3 is TGTGCCAGCAGCGAGGACAGGGCCTCACCCCTCCACTTT. It translates to CASSEDRASPLHF. This chain uses TRBV7-2 with TRBJ1-6, with 8 bases lining up with TRBD1. CDR3 length: 13 residues. J was trimmed by 10 bases and V by 5 bases; bases with no gene match: 4. The germline V gene encodes CDR1 SGHTA and CDR2 FQGNSA.

The J gene is TRBJ2-2, the V gene TRBV19; D is perhaps TRBD2 (6 bases). Germline loops: CDR1 LNHDA, CDR2 SQIVND (reference sequence). The V gene lost 11 bases and the J gene lost 0 bases, with 16 bases spanning the gap. CDR3 size: 15 residues. Here the CDR3 reads CASSDGGANTGELFF. In DNA form, the CDR3 reads TGTGCCTCCTCCGACGGGGGTGCGAACACCGGGGAGCTGTTTTTT.

The chain is built from TRBV5-5 and TRBJ1-2, with TRBD1 identical over 9 bases. The CDR3 runs to 14 residues. The germline V gene encodes CDR1 SGHKS and CDR2 YYEKEE (reference sequence). The trim removed 5 bases at V and 4 bases at J, leaving 6 bases unmatched. CDR3 sequence: CASRLQGAGYGYTF. The CDR3 DNA sequence: TGTGCCAGCAGGTTACAGGGGGCCGGCTATGGCTACACCTTC.

This chain joins TRBV4-1 and TRBJ2-5; 7 bases map to TRBD1. The germline V gene encodes CDR1 MGHRA and CDR2 YSYEKL. The CDR3 loop spans 18 amino acids. Trimming at V came to 1 base and at J to 4 bases, leaving 15 bases not matched to a gene. CDR3 nucleotide sequence: TGCGCCAGCAGCCAAGGGCGAGGGACAGCCGAATGGGGAGAGACCCAGTACTTC. Translating it yields CASSQGRGTAEWGETQYF.

This chain connects TRBV7-2 to TRBJ2-7, with D tentatively TRBD1 or TRBD2 (5 bases each). V was trimmed by 2 bases and J by 0 bases, leaving 11 bases between them. The CDR3 is 15 residues long. CDR1 is SGHTA and CDR2 is FQGNSA in the germline V gene. In DNA, the CDR3 is TGTGCCAGCAGCTTAACCCGGGACCGCTCCTACGAGCAGTACTTC. Its protein is CASSLTRDRSYEQYF.

The gene calls are TRBV9 and TRBJ2-3; 8 bases align to TRBD2. The CDR3 loop spans 15 amino acids. Trimming at V came to 2 bases and at J to 4 bases, leaving 6 bases not matched to a gene. The V gene's germline CDR1 is SGDLS and CDR2 YYNGEE. The CDR3 nucleotides are TGTGCCAGCAGCGTTAGCGGGACGGGTGCAGATACGCAGTATTTT. Translation: CASSVSGTGADTQYF.

The rearrangement uses TRBV29-1 and TRBJ2-7, with a tentative D call TRBD1 (6 bases). The germline V and J ends were trimmed by 5 bases and 2 bases, with 13 bases remaining between them. The CDR3 is 13 residues long. Germline-derived CDR1 and CDR2 are SQVTM and ANQGSEA. The CDR3 is CSVRTDYPYEQYF. CDR3 in DNA: TGCAGCGTTAGGACAGACTACCCCTACGAGCAGTACTTC.

The rearrangement joins TRBV9 to TRBJ2-4; the D gene could be TRBD1 or TRBD2 (5 bases each). This CDR3 contains 13 residues. V dropped 0 bases and J dropped 11 bases, with 12 bases sitting between them. Germline V gene data show CDR1 as SGDLS and CDR2 as YYNGEE. CDR3 bases: TGTGCCAGCAGCGTAGGCCAGCAGGGAGTTCAGTACTTC. Protein sequence: CASSVGQQGVQYF.

With respect to this clone: Germline and junction disagree at one end, which may indicate a read error. J is TRBJ1-2 and V is TRBV28, with TRBD1 matching 9 bases. There are 13 residues in the CDR3. Germline loops: CDR1 MDHEN, CDR2 SYDVKM. As DNA, the CDR3 is TGTGCCAGCAGTTTCACGACAGGGGGTCGTATATCCTTC. This translates into CASSFTTGGRISF.

The chain combines TRBV11-2 with TRBJ2-3, with 8 bases fitting TRBD2. The CDR3 has 16 amino acids. Looked up from germline, CDR1 is SGHAT and CDR2 is FQNNGV. The ends lost 1 base at V and 2 bases at J; junction bases unmatched: 5. CDR3 in amino acids: CASSLAGGRITDTQYF. CDR3 coding DNA: TGTGCCAGCAGCTTAGCGGGAGGGCGGATCACAGATACGCAGTATTTT.

The chain carries TRBV19 and TRBJ2-7, with 8 bases lining up with TRBD1. From germline, CDR1 is LNHDA and CDR2 SQIVND (reference sequence). The CDR3 contains 14 residues. V dropped 6 bases and J dropped 0; count of bases not matched to a gene: 4. As DNA, the CDR3 is TGTGCCAGTAGGAGAACAGGGGGCTCCTACGAGCAGTACTTC. Translated: CASRRTGGSYEQYF.

About this clone itself: Its ends do not fully match the called genes, so a read error is possible. The chain is built from TRBV7-7 and TRBJ2-5; tentatively, D is TRBD2 (5 bases). Germline CDR1 reads SSHAT; CDR2 reads FNYEAQ (reference sequence). This CDR3 region has 15 residues. The CDR3 sequence is CASSLSTHEGETQYF. The CDR3 DNA reads TGTGCTAGCAGCTTATCCACTCACGAGGGAGAGACCCAGTACTTC.

The rearrangement links TRBV18 to TRBJ2-2; 9 positions agree with TRBD1. This CDR3 is built from 17 residues. V lost 5 bases and J lost 2; bases outside the gene matches: 9. CDR1 is KGHSH, CDR2 LQKENI, per germline. The CDR3 protein is CASSARGTGFNTGELFF. The DNA of the CDR3 is TGTGCCAGCTCAGCTCGTGGGACAGGGTTTAACACCGGGGAGCTGTTTTTT.

The chain recombines TRBV19 with TRBJ1-2; D might be TRBD1 (5 bases). Trimming took 4 bases from V and 8 from J, leaving 20 bases between them. CDR1 is LNHDA and CDR2 is SQIVND in the germline V gene (reference sequence). The CDR3 loop spans 15 amino acids. The CDR3 region is CASSTSRQSPGGYTF. CDR3 coding DNA: TGTGCCAGTAGTACCTCTAGACAGTCTCCCGGGGGCTACACCTTC.

The rearrangement joins TRBV6-1 to TRBJ1-1, with TRBD1 as a possible D gene (6 bases). The CDR3 has 15 residues. Trimming removed 6 bases at V and 3 bases at J, with 17 bases between. The germline V gene has CDR1 MNHNS and CDR2 SASEGT. The CDR3 sequence is CASRHEPTGYTEAFF. The DNA of the CDR3 is TGTGCCAGCAGGCATGAACCCACAGGGTACACTGAAGCTTTCTTT.

This chain links TRBV7-9 with TRBJ1-1, with D uncertain. CDR3 length: 14 amino acids. Germline values: CDR1 SEHNR, CDR2 FQNEAQ (reference sequence). Trimming stripped 2 bases from V and 1 base from J, with 8 bases between. CDR3 nucleotides: TGTGCCAGCAGCTTATACAGTACGAACACTGAAGCTTTCTTT. Amino acids: CASSLYSTNTEAFF.

This chain joins TRBV4-2 and TRBJ2-7; the D gene could be TRBD1 or TRBD2 (5 bases each). Looked up from germline, CDR1 is LGHNA and CDR2 is YNFKEQ. CDR3 size: 13 residues. V lost 4 bases and J 2 bases, leaving 9 bases between the germline ends. The CDR3 DNA reads as TGTGCCAGCAGCCGGGACGTTGCCTACGAGCAGTACTTC. It specifies CASSRDVAYEQYF.

As regards this clone: This same CDR3 is encoded by further DNA sequences in the sample. V and J are TRBV5-1 and TRBJ1-1, with D possibly TRBD1 on 6 matching bases. Germline CDR1 is SGHRS and CDR2 is YFSETQ. Trimming cost V 0 bases and J 1 base, with 10 bases left between them. The length of the CDR3 is 15 residues. DNA of the CDR3: TGCGCCAGCAGCTTGGAGCCGGGGGCGAACACTGAAGCTTTCTTT. Amino acids: CASSLEPGANTEAFF.